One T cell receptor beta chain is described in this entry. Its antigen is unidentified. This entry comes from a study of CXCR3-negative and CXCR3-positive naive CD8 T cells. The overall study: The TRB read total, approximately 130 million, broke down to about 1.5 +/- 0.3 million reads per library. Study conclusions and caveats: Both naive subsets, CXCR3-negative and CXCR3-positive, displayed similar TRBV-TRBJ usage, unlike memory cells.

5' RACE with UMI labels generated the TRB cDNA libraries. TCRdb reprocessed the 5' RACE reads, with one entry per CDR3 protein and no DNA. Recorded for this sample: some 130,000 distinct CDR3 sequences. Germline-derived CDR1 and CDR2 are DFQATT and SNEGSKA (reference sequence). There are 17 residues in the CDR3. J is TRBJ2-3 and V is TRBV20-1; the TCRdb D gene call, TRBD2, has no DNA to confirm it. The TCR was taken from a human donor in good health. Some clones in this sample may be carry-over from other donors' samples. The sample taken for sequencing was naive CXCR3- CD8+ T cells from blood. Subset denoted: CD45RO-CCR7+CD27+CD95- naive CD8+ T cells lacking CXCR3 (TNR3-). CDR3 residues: CSARDRQLAGGIDTQYF.